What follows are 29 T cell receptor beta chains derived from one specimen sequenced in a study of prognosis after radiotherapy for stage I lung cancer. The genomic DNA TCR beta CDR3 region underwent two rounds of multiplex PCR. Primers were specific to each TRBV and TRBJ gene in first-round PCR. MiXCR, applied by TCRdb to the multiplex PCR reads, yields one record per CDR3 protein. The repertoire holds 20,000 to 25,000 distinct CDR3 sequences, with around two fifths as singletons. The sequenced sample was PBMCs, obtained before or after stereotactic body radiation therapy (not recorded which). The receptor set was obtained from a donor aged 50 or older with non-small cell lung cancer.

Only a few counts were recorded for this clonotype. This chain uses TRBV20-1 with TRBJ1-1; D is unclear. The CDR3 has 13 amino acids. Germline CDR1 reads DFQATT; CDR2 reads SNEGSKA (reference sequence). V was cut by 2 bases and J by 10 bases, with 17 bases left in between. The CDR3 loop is CSARHDRSSGAFF. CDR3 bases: TGCAGTGCTAGACACGACCGTAGTTCGGGAGCTTTCTTT.

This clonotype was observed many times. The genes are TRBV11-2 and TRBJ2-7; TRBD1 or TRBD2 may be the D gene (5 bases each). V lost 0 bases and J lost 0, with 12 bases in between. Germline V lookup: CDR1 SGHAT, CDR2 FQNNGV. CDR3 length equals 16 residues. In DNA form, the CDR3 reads TGTGCCAGCAGCTTAGATTCCCGGGACGGCTCCTACGAGCAGTACTTC. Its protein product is CASSLDSRDGSYEQYF.

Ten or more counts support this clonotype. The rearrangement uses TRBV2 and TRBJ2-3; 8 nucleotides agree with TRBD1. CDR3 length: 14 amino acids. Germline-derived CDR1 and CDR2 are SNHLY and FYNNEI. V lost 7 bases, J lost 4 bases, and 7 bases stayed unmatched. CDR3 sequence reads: CASKSTGGSDTQYF. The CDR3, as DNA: TGTGCCAGCAAATCCACAGGGGGGTCAGATACGCAGTATTTT.

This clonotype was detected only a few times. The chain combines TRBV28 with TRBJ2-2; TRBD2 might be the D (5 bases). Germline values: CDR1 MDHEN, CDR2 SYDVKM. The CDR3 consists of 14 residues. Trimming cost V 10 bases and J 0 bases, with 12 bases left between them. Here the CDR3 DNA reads TGTGCCACCCCGGCGGGCCCGAACACCGGGGAGCTGTTTTTT. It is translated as CATPAGPNTGELFF. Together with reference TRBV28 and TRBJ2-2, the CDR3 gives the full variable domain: DVKVTQSSRYLVKRTGEKVFLECVQDMDHENMFWYRQDPGLGLRLIYFSYDVKMKEKGDIPEGYSVSREKKERFSLILESASTNQTSMYLCATPAGPNTGELFFGEGSRLTVL.

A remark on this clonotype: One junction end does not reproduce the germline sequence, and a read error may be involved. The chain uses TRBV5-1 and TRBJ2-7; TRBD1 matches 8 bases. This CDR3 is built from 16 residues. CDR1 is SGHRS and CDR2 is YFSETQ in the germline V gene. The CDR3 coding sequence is TGCGCCAGCAGCTTTGCTTGGGGACAGGATCTTGACGAGCGGTACTTC. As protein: CASSFAWGQDLDERYF.

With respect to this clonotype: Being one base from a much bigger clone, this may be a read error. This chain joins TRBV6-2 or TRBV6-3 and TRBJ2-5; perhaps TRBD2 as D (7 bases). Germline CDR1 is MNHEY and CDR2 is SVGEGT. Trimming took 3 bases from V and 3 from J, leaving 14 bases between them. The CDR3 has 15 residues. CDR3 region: CASSYNGGPKETQYF. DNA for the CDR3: TGTGCCAGCAGTTATAACGGGGGGCCAAAAGAGACCCAGTACTTC.

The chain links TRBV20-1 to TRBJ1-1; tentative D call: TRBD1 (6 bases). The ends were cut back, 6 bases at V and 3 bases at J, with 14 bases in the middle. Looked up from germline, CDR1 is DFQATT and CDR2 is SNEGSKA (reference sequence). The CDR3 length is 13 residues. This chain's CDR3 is CSASGGGHTEAFF. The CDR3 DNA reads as TGCAGTGCGAGCGGGGGCGGGCACACTGAAGCTTTCTTT.

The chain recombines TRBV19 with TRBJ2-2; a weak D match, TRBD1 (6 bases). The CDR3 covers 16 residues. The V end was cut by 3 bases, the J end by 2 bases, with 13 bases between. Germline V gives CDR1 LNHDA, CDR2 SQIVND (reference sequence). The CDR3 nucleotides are TGTGCCAGTAGTATCTTTGCAGGGGCAAACACCGGGGAGCTGTTTTTT. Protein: CASSIFAGANTGELFF.

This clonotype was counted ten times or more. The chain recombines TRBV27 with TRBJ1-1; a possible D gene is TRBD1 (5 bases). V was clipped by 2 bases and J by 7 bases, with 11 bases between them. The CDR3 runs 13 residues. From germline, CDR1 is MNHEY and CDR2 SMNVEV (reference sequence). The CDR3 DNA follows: TGTGCCAGCAGTTTAATTCTCGGGGGTGAAGCTTTCTTT. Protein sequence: CASSLILGGEAFF.

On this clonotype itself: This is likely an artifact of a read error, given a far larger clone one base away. CDR3 coding DNA: TGCGCCAGCAGCCAAGATCGGGCATCTCAAGAGACCCAGTACTTC. It is translated as CASSQDRASQETQYF. The chain couples TRBV4-1 to TRBJ2-5; D unresolved. V shed 0 bases and J shed 2 bases, with 10 bases lying between them. The V gene's germline CDR1 is MGHRA and CDR2 YSYEKL. CDR3 size: 15 residues.

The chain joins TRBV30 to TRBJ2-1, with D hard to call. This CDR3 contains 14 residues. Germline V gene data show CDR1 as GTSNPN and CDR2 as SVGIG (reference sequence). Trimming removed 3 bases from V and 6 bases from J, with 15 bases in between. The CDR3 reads CAWRQNQATNEQFF. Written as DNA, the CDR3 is TGTGCCTGGAGACAAAACCAGGCTACCAATGAGCAGTTCTTC.

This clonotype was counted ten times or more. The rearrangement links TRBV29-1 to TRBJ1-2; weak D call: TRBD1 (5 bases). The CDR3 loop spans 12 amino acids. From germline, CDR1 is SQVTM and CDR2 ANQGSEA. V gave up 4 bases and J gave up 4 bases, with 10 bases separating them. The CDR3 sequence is CSVGGQGYGYTF. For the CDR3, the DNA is TGCAGCGTTGGAGGGCAGGGCTATGGCTACACCTTC.

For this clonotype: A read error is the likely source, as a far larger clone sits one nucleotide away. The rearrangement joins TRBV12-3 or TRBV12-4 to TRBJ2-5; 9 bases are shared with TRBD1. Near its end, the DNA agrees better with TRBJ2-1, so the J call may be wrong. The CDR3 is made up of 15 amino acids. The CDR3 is CASVRQGVRDNEQFF. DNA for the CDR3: TGTGCCAGCGTGCGACAGGGGGTCCGCGACAATGAGCAGTTCTTC.

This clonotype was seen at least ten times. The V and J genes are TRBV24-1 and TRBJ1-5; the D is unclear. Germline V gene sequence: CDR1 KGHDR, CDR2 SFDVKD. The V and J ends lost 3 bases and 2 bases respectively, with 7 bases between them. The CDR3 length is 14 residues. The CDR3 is CATSDEPGNQPQHF. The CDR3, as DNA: TGTGCCACCAGTGATGAGCCTGGCAATCAGCCCCAGCATTTT.

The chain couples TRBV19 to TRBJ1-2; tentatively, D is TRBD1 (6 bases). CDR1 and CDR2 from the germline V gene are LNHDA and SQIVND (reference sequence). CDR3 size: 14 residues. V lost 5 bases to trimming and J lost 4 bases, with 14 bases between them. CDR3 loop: CASSEGGAIYGYTF. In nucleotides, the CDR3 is TGTGCCAGTAGTGAGGGGGGGGCTATCTATGGCTACACCTTC. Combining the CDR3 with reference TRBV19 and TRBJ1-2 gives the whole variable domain DGGITQSPKYLFRKEGQNVTLSCEQNLNHDAMYWYRQDPGQGLRLIYYSQIVNDFQKGDIAEGYSVSREKKESFPLTVTSAQKNPTAFYLCASSEGGAIYGYTFGSGTRLTVV.

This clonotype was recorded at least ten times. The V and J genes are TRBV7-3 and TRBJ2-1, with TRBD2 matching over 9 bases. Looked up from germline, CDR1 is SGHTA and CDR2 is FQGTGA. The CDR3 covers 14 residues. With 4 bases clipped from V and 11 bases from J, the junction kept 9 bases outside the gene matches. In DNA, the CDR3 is TGTGCCAGCAGCTACGGACCGACTAGCGGCAAGCAGTTCTTC. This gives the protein CASSYGPTSGKQFF.

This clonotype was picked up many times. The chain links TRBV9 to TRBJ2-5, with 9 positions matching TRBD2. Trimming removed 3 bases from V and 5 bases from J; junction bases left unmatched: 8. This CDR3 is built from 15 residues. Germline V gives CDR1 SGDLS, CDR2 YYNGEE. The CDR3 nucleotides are TGTGCCAGCAGCGCGGGCGGGGGGGTATTGGAGACCCAGTACTTC. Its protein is CASSAGGGVLETQYF.

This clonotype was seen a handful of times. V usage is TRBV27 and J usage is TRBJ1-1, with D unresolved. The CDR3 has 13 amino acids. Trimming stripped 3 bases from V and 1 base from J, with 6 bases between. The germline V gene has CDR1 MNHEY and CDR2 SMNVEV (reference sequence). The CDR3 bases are TGTGCCAGCAGTTTCGGTCCGAACACTGAAGCTTTCTTT. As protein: CASSFGPNTEAFF.

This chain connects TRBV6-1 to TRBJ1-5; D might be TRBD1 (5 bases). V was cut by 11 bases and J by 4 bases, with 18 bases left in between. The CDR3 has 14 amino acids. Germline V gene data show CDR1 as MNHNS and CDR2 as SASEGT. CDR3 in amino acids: CAGGRTGRNQPQHF. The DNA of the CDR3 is TGTGCCGGAGGAAGAACAGGCCGGAATCAGCCCCAGCATTTT.

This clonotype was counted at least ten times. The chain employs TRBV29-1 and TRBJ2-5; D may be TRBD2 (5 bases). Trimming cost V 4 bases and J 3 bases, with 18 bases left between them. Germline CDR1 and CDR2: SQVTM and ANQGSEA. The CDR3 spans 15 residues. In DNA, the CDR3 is TGCAGCGTTGGTCCAGGTTCGGGGTTTGAAGAGACCCAGTACTTC. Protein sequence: CSVGPGSGFEETQYF.

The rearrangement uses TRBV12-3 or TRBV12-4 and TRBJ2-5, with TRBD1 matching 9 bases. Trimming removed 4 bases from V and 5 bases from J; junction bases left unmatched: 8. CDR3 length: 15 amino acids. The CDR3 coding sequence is TGTGCCAGCAGTTCCCGGGACAGGGAATCGGAGACCCAGTACTTC. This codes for CASSSRDRESETQYF.

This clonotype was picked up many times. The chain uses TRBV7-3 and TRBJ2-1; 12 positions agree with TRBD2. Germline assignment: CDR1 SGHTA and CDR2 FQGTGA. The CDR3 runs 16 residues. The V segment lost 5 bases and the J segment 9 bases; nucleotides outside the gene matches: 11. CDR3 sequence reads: CASSPLASGGAGEQFF. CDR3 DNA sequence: TGTGCCAGCAGCCCCCTGGCTAGCGGGGGGGCAGGTGAGCAGTTCTTC.

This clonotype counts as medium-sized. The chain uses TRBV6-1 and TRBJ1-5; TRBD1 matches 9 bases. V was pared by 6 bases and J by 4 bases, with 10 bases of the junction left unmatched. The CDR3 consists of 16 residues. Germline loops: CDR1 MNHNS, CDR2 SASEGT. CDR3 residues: CASRKIGQGRNQPQHF. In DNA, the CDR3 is TGTGCCAGCAGAAAAATCGGACAGGGGCGTAATCAGCCCCAGCATTTT.

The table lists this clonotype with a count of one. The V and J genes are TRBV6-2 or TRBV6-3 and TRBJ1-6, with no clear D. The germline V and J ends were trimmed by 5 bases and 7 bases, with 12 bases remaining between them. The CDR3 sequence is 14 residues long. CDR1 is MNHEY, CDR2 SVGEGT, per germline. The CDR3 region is CASSGPVGNSPLHF. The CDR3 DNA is TGTGCCAGCAGTGGTCCTGTAGGAAATTCACCCCTCCACTTT.

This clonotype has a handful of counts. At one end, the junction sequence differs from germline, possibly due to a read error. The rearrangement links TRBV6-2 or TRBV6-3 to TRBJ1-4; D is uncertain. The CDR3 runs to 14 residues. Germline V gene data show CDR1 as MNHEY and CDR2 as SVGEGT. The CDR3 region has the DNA TGCGCCAGCAGTACCCTGGCCGTGCGTGAAAAACTGTTTTTT. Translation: CASSTLAVREKLFF.

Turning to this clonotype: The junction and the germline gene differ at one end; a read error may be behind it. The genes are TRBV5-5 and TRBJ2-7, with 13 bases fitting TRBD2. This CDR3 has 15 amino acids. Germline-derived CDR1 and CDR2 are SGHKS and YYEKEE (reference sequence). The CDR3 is CVSSLGLAGLYDQYF. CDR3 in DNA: TGTGTCAGCAGCTTGGGACTAGCGGGATTATACGATCAGTACTTC. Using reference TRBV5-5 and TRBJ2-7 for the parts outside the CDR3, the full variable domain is DAGVTQSPTHLIKTRGQQVTLRCSPISGHKSVSWYQQVLGQGPQFIFQYYEKEERGRGNFPDRFSARQFPNYSSELNVNALLLGDSALYLCVSSLGLAGLYDQYFGPGTRLTVT.

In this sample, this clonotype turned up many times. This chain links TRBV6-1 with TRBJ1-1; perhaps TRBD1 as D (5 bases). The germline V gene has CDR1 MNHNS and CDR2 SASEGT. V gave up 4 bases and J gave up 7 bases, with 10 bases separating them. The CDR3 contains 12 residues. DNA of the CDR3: TGTGCCAGCAGTGCGATGAGGGGTGAAGCTTTCTTT. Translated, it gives CASSAMRGEAFF.

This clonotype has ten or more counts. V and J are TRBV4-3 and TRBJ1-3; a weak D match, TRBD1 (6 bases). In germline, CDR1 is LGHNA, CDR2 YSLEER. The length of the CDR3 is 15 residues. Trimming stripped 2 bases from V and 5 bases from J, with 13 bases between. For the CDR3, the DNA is TGCGCCAGCAGCCAACTCACGGGGGCCCGAAACACCATATATTTT. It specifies CASSQLTGARNTIYF.

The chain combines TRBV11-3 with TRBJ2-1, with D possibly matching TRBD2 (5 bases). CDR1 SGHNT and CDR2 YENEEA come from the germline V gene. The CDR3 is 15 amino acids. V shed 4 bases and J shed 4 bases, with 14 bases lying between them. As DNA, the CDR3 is TGTGCCAGCAGCTCTAGGGTCGGGGATTACAATGAGCAGTTCTTC. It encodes CASSSRVGDYNEQFF.